The rows below give T cell receptor beta chains drawn from one sample of a study of T cells after yellow fever vaccination. TCRdb ran MiXCR on the 5' RACE reads and lists one entry per CDR3 protein. The repertoire holds fewer than 450,000 distinct CDR3 sequences, with approximately 8% as singletons. Sequences were derived from PBMCs, sampled more than 40 days after the first yellow fever vaccination. All receptors derive from a young man who received the YFV17D yellow fever vaccine. The CDR3 runs from the conserved cysteine through the conserved F or W. The D gene is left open where the match is weak. Where a row states a size, it is once, few, many or the class of an expanded clone; other rows omit it.

D gene,J gene,clone size,V gene,CDR3 DNA,CDR3 protein
NA,TRBJ1-4,few,TRBV4-2,TGTGCCAGCAGCCAAGATTTGCAGGGGAGGAGGGAAAAACTGTTTTTT,CASSQDLQGRREKLFF
NA,TRBJ1-1,few,TRBV7-8,TGTGCGGGACGCGAACTGCTGAACACTGAAGCTTTCTTT,CAGRELLNTEAFF
NA,TRBJ2-3,NA,TRBV6-1,TGTGCCAGCAGTAGGACTGGTTCTAGCACAGATACGCAGTATTTT,CASSRTGSSTDTQYF
NA,TRBJ2-5,few,TRBV12-3/TRBV12-4,TGTGCCAGCAGCCCAAATGGAGAGACCCAGTACTTC,CASSPNGETQYF
NA,TRBJ2-2,NA,TRBV7-3,TGTGCCAGCAGCTCAACAGGGATTGGCGGGGAGCTGTTTTTT,CASSSTGIGGELFF
NA,TRBJ2-2,NA,TRBV6-2/TRBV6-3,TGTGCCACCGTGGGTGTCGGGGAGCTGTTTTTT,CATVGVGELFF
NA,TRBJ2-3,NA,TRBV20-1,TGCAGTGCTAGAGGCAACTTGGAAGATACGCAGTATTTT,CSARGNLEDTQYF
NA,TRBJ2-3,few,TRBV4-2,TGTGCCAGCAGCCAATCGAGGGGCCGTAGCACAGATACGCAGTATTTT,CASSQSRGRSTDTQYF
NA,TRBJ2-3,few,TRBV28,TGTGCCAGCAGAATTGCGGGGACGAACACAGATACGCAGTATTTT,CASRIAGTNTDTQYF
NA,TRBJ1-5,few,TRBV20-1,TGCAGTGCTCGGAAGGGGGTGGTCATCGGACCCCAGCATTTT,CSARKGVVIGPQHF
TRBD1,TRBJ1-1,few,TRBV5-1,TGCGCCAGCAGCTGGGACAGGGCTCCCACTGAAGCTTTCTTT,CASSWDRAPTEAFF
NA,TRBJ1-5,NA,TRBV6-1,TGTGCCAGCAGTGATGGGGGGCCTAAAAACAATCAGCCCCAGCATTTT,CASSDGGPKNNQPQHF
TRBD2,TRBJ2-1,NA,TRBV6-5,TGTGCCAGCAGTTACCAGTTAGCGGGGGTTGGGAACAATGAGCAGTTCTTC,CASSYQLAGVGNNEQFF
TRBD2,TRBJ2-5,few,TRBV20-1,TGCAGTGCTAGCGGGGCGGGGGGTGAGACCCAGTACTTC,CSASGAGGETQYF
NA,TRBJ2-5,many,TRBV12-3/TRBV12-4,TGTGCCAGCAGCTTTGGGGCGACCCAGTACTTC,CASSFGATQYF
NA,TRBJ2-1,few,TRBV20-1,TGCAGTGCTGGCAAGGGCCAGGAAGAGCAGTTCTTC,CSAGKGQEEQFF
NA,TRBJ1-4,few,TRBV5-6,TGTGCCAGCAGCCGAGGGGGTGTCGGCGAAAAACTGTTTTTT,CASSRGGVGEKLFF
NA,TRBJ1-3,NA,TRBV5-1,TGCGCCAGCAGACCTACTACAGGGAGCGGTTACACCATATATTTT,CASRPTTGSGYTIYF
TRBD1,TRBJ2-5,few,TRBV10-2,TGCGCCAGCAGAGCGACAGGGACCGGGGAGACCCAGTACTTC,CASRATGTGETQYF
NA,TRBJ2-3,NA,TRBV20-1,TGCAGTGCTAGAGAGATTCGAATTGATGCGCAGTATTTT,CSAREIRIDAQYF
TRBD2,TRBJ2-3,NA,TRBV4-1,TGCGCCAGCAGCCAGAGACCGCCATACTCCACTAGCGGGGGGGGCACAGATACGCAGTATTTT,CASSQRPPYSTSGGGTDTQYF
TRBD2,TRBJ2-5,few,TRBV6-1,TGTGCCAGCAGTGAGCTAGCGGTGATGATGAAGACCCAGTACTTC,CASSELAVMMKTQYF
NA,TRBJ2-3,many,TRBV5-1,TGTGCCAGCAGCTTAAACACAGATACGCAGTATTTT,CASSLNTDTQYF
TRBD2,TRBJ2-3,NA,TRBV4-2,TGTGCCAGCAGCCCTCGTCCGGGACTAGCGTACAAAACTAGCACAGATACGCAGTATTTT,CASSPRPGLAYKTSTDTQYF
NA,TRBJ1-2,few,TRBV11-2,TGTGCCAGCAGCTCGTCGAGCGTTAACTATGGCTACACCTTC,CASSSSSVNYGYTF
NA,TRBJ2-5,few,TRBV4-2,TGTGCCAGCAGCCAAGGGTGGGGAGAGACCCAGTACTTC,CASSQGWGETQYF
TRBD1,TRBJ1-2,few,TRBV5-1,TGCGCCAGCAGCCTACAGGGGGCGAGTTATGGCTACACCTTC,CASSLQGASYGYTF
NA,TRBJ2-6,few,TRBV30,TGTGCCTGGGACTCCAACGTCCTGACTTTC,CAWDSNVLTF